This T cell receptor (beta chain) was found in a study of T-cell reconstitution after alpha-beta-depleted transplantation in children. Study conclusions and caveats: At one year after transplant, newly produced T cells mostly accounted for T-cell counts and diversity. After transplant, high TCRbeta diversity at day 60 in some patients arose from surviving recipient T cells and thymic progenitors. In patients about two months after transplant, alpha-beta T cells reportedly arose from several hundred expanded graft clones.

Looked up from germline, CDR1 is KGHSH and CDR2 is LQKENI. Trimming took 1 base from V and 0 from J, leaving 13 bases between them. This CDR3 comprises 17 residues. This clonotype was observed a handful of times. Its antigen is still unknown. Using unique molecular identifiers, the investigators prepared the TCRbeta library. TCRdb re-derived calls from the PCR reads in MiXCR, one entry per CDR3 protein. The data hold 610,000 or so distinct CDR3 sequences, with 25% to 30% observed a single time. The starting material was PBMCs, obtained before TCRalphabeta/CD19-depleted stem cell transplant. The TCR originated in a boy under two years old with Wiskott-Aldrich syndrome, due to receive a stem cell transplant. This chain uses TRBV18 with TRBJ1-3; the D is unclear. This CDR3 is CASSPLRDSFSGNTIYF. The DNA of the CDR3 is TGTGCCAGCTCACCACTCCGGGATTCATTCTCTGGAAACACCATATATTTT.